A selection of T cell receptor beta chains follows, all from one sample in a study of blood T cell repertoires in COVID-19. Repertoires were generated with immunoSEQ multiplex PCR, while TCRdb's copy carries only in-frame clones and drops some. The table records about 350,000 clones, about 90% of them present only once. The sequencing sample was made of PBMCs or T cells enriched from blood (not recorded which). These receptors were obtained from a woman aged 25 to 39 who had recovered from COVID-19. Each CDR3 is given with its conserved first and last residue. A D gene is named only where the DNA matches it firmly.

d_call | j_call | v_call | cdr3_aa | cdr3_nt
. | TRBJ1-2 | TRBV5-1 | CASSLAKGGTSYGYTF | TGCGCCAGCAGCTTGGCCAAAGGGGGAACCTCCTATGGCTACACCTTC
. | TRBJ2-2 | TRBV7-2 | CASSLDSPGTGELFF | TGTGCCAGCAGCTTGGACAGTCCGGGGACCGGGGAGCTGTTTTTT
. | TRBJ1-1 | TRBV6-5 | CASSYSPRAVEAFF | TGTGCCAGCAGTTACTCTCCCAGGGCTGTTGAAGCTTTCTTT
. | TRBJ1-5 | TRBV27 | CASSLGFRVGQPQHF | TGTGCCAGCAGTTTAGGGTTCAGGGTGGGGCAGCCCCAGCATTTT
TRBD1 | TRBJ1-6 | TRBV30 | CAWSDRGNSPLHF | TGTGCCTGGAGTGACAGGGGAAATTCACCCCTCCACTTT
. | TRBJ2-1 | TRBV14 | CASSQGLNNEQFF | TGTGCCAGCAGCCAAGGACTTAACAATGAGCAGTTCTTC
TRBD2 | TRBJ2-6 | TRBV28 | CASSSGGGSFGANVLTF | TGTGCCAGCAGTTCGGGGGGGGGCTCCTTTGGGGCCAACGTCCTGACTTTC
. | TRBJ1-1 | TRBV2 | CASKRAWGTEAFF | TGTGCCAGCAAGCGGGCCTGGGGCACTGAAGCTTTCTTT
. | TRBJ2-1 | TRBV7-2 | CASSLKWGGRDEQFF | TGTGCCAGCAGCTTAAAGTGGGGGGGCCGCGATGAGCAGTTCTTC
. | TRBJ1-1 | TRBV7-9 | CASSSASGRLNTEAFF | TGTGCCAGCAGCTCCGCGAGCGGCAGACTGAACACTGAAGCTTTCTTT
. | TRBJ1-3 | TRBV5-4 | CASSLQGNENTIYF | TGTGCCAGCAGCCTTCAGGGGAATGAAAACACCATATATTTT
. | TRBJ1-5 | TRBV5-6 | CASSLAVTNQPQHF | TGTGCCAGCAGCTTGGCTGTGACAAATCAGCCCCAGCATTTT
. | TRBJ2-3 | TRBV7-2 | CASSLYQGSTDTQYF | TGTGCCAGCAGCTTATATCAGGGGAGCACAGATACGCAGTATTTT
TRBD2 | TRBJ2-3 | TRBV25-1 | CASSEFRLAVYTQYF | TGTGCCAGCAGTGAATTCAGGCTAGCGGTGTATACGCAGTATTTT
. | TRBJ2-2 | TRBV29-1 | CSVGGARDTNTGELFF | TGCAGCGTTGGTGGGGCGAGGGACACGAACACCGGGGAGCTGTTTTTT
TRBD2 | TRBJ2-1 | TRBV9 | CASSVASGGANEQFF | TGTGCCAGCAGCGTAGCGAGCGGGGGGGCCAATGAGCAGTTCTTC
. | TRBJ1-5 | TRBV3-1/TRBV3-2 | CASSPIYRESQPQHF | TGTGCCAGCAGCCCTATTTACAGGGAGAGTCAGCCCCAGCATTTT
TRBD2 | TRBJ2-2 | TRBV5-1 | CASSSGTSGELFF | TGCGCCAGCAGCTCCGGGACTAGCGGGGAGCTGTTTTTT
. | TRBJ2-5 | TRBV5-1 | CASSLEGAKTQYF | TGCGCCAGCAGCTTGGAAGGGGCGAAGACCCAGTACTTC
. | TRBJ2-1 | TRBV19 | CASSIVTAYNEQFF | TGTGCCAGTAGTATTGTCACAGCCTACAATGAGCAGTTCTTC
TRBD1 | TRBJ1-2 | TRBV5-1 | CASSLVGQGENGYTF | TGCGCCAGCAGCTTGGTAGGACAGGGGGAGAATGGCTACACCTTC
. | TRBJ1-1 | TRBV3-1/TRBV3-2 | CASSLQVNTEAFF | TGTGCCAGCAGTCTACAGGTGAACACTGAAGCTTTCTTT
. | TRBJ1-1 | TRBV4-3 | CASSQQGWTEAFF | TGCGCCAGCAGCCAACAGGGTTGGACTGAAGCTTTCTTT
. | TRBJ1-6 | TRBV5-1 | CASSLIERGDALHF | TGCGCCAGCAGCTTGATTGAGCGGGGGGATGCCCTCCACTTT